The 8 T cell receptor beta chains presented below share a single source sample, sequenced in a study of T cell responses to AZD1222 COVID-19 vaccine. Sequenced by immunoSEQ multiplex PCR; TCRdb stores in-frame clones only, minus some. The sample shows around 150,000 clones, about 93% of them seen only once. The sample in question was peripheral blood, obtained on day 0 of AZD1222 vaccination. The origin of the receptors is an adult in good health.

CDR3 coding DNA: TGTGCCAGCTCACGAACACAGGGGCCAATCTTAGGGGAGACCCAGTACTTC. Its protein is CASSRTQGPILGETQYF. This chain joins TRBV18 and TRBJ2-5; TRBD1 agrees at 7 bases. The CDR3 consists of 17 residues. With 4 bases clipped from V and 5 bases from J, the junction kept 16 bases outside the gene matches. Looked up from germline, CDR1 is KGHSH and CDR2 is LQKENI.

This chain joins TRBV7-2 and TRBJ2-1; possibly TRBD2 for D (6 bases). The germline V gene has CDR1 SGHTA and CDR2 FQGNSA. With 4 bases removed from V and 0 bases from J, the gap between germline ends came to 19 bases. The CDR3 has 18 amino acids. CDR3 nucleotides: TGTGCCAGCAGCTCCGGGGGTATCGGAGAAAGCTCCTACAATGAGCAGTTCTTC. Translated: CASSSGGIGESSYNEQFF.

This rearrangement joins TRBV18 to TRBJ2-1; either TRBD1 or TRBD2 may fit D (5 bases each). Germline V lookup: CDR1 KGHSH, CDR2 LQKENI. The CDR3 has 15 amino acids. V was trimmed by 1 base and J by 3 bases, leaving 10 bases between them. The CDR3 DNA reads TGTGCCAGCTCACCACTGGGGGAACACTACAATGAGCAGTTCTTC. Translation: CASSPLGEHYNEQFF.

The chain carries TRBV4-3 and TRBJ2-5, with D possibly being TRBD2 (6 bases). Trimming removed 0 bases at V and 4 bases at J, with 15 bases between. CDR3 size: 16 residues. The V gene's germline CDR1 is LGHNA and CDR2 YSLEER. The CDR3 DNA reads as TGCGCCAGCAGCCAAGATCGATGGAGGGGTGGAGAGACCCAGTACTTC. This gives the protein CASSQDRWRGGETQYF.

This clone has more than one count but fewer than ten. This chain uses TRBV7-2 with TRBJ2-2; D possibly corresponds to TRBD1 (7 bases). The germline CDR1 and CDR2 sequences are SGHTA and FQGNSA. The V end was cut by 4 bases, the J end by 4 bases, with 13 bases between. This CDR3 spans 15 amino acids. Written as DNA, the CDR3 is TGTGCCAGCAGCTCATCTCAGGGGGGCACCGGGGAGCTGTTTTTT. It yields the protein CASSSSQGGTGELFF.

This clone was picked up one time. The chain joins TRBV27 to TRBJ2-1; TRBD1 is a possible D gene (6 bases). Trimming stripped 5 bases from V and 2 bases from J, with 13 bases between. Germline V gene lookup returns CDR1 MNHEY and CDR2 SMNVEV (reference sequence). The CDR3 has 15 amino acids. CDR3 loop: CASSPTGYPYNEQFF. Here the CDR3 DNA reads TGTGCCAGCAGTCCAACAGGGTACCCCTACAATGAGCAGTTCTTC.

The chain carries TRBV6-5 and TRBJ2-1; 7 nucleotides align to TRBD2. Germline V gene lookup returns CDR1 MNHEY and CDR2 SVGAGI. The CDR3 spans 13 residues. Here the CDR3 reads CASTRGIDNEQFF. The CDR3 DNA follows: TGTGCGAGTACGCGGGGGATCGACAATGAGCAGTTCTTC.

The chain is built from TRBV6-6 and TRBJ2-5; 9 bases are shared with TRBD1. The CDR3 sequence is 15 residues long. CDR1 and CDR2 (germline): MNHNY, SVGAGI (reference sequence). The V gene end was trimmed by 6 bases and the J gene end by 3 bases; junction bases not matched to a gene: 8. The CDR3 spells CASSDRGKLEETQYF. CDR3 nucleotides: TGTGCCAGCAGCGACAGGGGGAAACTTGAAGAGACCCAGTACTTC.